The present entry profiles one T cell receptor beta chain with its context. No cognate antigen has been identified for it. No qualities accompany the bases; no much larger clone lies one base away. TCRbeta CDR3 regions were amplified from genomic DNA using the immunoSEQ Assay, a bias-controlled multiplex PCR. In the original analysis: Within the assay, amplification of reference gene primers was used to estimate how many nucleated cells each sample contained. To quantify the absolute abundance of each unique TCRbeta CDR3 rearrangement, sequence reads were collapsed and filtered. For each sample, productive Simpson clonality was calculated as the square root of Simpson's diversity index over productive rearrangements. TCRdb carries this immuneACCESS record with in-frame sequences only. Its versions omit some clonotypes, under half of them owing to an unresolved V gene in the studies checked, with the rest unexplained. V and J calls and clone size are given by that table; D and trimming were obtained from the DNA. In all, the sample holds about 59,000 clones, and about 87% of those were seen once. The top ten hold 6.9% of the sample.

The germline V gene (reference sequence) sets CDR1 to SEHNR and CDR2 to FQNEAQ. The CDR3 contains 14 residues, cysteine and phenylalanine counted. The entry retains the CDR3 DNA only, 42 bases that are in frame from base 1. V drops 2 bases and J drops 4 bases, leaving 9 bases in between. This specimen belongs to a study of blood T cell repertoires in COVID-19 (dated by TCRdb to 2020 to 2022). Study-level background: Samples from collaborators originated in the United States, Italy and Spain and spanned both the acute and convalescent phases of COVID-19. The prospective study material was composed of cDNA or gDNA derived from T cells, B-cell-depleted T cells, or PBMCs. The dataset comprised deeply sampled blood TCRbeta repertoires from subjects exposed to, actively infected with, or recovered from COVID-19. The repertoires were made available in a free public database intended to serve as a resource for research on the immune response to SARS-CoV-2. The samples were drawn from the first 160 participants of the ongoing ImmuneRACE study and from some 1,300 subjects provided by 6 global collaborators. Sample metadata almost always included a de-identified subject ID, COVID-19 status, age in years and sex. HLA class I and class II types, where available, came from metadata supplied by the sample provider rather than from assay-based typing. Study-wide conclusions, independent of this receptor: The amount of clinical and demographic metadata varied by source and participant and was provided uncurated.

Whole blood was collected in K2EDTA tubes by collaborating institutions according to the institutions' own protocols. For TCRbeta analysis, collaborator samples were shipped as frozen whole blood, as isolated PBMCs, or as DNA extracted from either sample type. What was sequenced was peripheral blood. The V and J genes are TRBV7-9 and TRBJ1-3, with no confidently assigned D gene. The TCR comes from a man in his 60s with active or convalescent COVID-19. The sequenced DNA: TGTGCCAGCAGCTTATTGAGTCTCGGAAACACCATATATTTT. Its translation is CASSLLSLGNTIYF. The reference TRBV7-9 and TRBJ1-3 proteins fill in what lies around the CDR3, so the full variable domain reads DTGVSQNPRHKITKRGQNVTFRCDPISEHNRLYWYRQTLGQGPEFLTYFQNEAQLEKSRLLSDRFSAERPKGSFSTLEIQRTEQGDSAMYLCASSLLSLGNTIYFGEGSWLTVV.